This TCR beta chain was captured in a study of shared T cell receptors in the human thymus. This CDR3 is built from 15 residues. V dropped 2 bases and J dropped 6 bases, with 16 bases sitting between them. Looked up from germline, CDR1 is SGHDN and CDR2 is FVKESK. Some clones are missing from TCRdb's copy, which holds only in-frame ones; the method was immunoSEQ multiplex PCR. Here the sample spans 450,000 to 650,000 clones, around 78% being singletons. In addition, the sample was reused for a study of human thymus T cells. That study reports: Thymic resections from corrective heart surgery supplied the tissue. Thymic repertoires of unrelated individuals were reported in related research to overlap highly.

This receptor was taken from a boy under two years old with a congenital heart defect. Specimen: thymocytes. The V call is TRBV14, the J call TRBJ1-2; D may be TRBD1 (6 bases). CDR3 in DNA: TGTGCCAGCAGCCAAAACGGACAGCGGGGCGATGGCTACACCTTC. Amino acid sequence: CASSQNGQRGDGYTF.